The subject of this entry is one TCR beta chain. No antigen is known for it. The source of the sample is a study of siplizumab effects on memory and regulatory T cells. General observations from the study: Whether the proliferating Tregs (from siplizumab cultures) were suppressive was not confirmed. Roughly 80-97% of proliferating CD4+ or CD8+ clones defied assignment to a naive or memory phenotype. Memory cells that were CD4+ and unstimulated gave rise to alloreactive sequences, which siplizumab significantly reduced. Treatment with siplizumab left mappable alloreactive CD4+ clones averaging approximately 69% Treg-derived, compared with 26.9% in controls.

Clones were read by immunoSEQ multiplex PCR, and TCRdb kept only the in-frame ones, dropping some. This table holds nearly 85,000 clones, approximately 90% found once. Germline loops: CDR1 SGHRS, CDR2 YFSETQ. CDR3 length: 15 residues. V trimming: 3 bases; J trimming: 1 base; junction bases outside the gene matches: 5. This receptor was identified in a human donor in good health. This chain links TRBV5-1 with TRBJ2-3, with TRBD2 matching 7 bases. The sequenced sample was Tregs sorted from blood. CDR3 nucleotide sequence: TGCGCCAGCAGCTCCCGGGGGGATGGCACAGATACGCAGTATTTT. Amino acid sequence: CASSSRGDGTDTQYF.